Listed here is a single TCR beta chain. Germline CDR1 and CDR2: MNHEY and SMNVEV (reference sequence). The CDR3 is made up of 13 amino acids. The ends were cut back, 3 bases at V and 1 base at J, with 7 bases in the middle. This record belongs to a study of T-cell reconstitution after alpha-beta-depleted transplantation in children. Unique molecular identifiers were built into the TCRbeta library. TCRdb fed the PCR reads into MiXCR, producing one record per CDR3 protein. The sample contains hundreds of thousands of distinct CDR3 sequences, around 13% of which appear only once. This rearrangement joins TRBV27 to TRBJ2-7; D not resolved. The source material was PBMCs from the stem cell graft donor, sampled from the stem cell graft. The clonotype comes from a human donor who donated a stem cell graft to a child with combined immunodeficiency. The CDR3 bases are TGTGCCAGCAGTTTCAGGACGTCCTACGAGCAGTACTTC. Protein sequence: CASSFRTSYEQYF.